This record covers a single TCR beta chain. Its antigen is unidentified. V trimming: 0 bases; J trimming: 6 bases; junction bases outside the gene matches: 19. The CDR3 covers 20 residues. Looked up from germline, CDR1 is SGHRS and CDR2 is YFSETQ. This sample was included in a study of blood T cells in healthy people across ages. Study-wide results and limits: Age advanced and TCR beta diversity per million T cells fell, roughly linearly. The lack of PBMC sorting stopped any conclusive naive versus antigen-experienced comparison.

Through a sample-barcoded 5' primer and a J-beta primer mix, a second PCR was run for roughly 6 to 11 cycles. TCRdb reanalysed the 5' RACE reads using MiXCR and keeps one entry per CDR3 protein. Among under 850,000 distinct CDR3 sequences listed, about 34% were seen once. The chain employs TRBV5-1 and TRBJ2-3; TRBD1 agrees at 10 bases. The sequencing sample was made of blood. This receptor was obtained from a young man in good health. Here the CDR3 reads CASSLVPTAPGQGLVDTQYF. CDR3 bases: TGCGCCAGCAGCTTGGTCCCAACGGCCCCGGGACAGGGGTTGGTGGATACGCAGTATTTT.